These 29 T cell receptor beta chains came from one sample sequenced in a study of T cells expressing NK-cell markers. For each CDR3 protein, TCRdb gives one entry from its re-call of the 5' RACE reads, without DNA. The sample has some 410,000 distinct CDR3 sequences. The sequenced sample was blood T cells: a sorted CD56 or NKG2C T cell subset, CD4+ or CD8+ T cells, or bulk PBMC T cells (not recorded which). Every receptor here comes from a woman between 18 and 69 years old in good health.

The rearrangement joins TRBV7-3 to TRBJ2-1. The CDR3 consists of 13 residues. Germline-derived CDR1 and CDR2 are SGHTA and FQGTGA. CDR3 sequence: CASSPRHYNEQFF.

This sequence joins TRBV7-8 and TRBJ1-5; TCRdb selects TRBD1, and the lack of DNA leaves this call unchecked. Germline V gives CDR1 SGHVS, CDR2 FQNEAQ. The CDR3 extends over 13 amino acids. CDR3 amino acids: CASSPPSGQPQHF.

The chain combines TRBV4-3 with TRBJ2-3; TCRdb reports TRBD2, a call that lacks DNA to check it against. The germline CDR1 and CDR2 sequences are LGHNA and YSLEER. CDR3 size: 16 residues. This chain's CDR3 is CASSQDMRGGHDTQYF.

V usage is TRBV20-1 and J usage is TRBJ2-3. The CDR3 covers 13 residues. Germline V gene data show CDR1 as DFQATT and CDR2 as SNEGSKA (reference sequence). CDR3 amino acids: CSAPSGLGDTQYF.

The chain has TRBV12-3 or TRBV12-4 and TRBJ2-1; there is no DNA to check the TCRdb D call of TRBD2. The CDR3 runs 15 residues. The CDR3 loop reads CASSYGRAPYNEQFF.

The chain is built from TRBV11-1 and TRBJ2-1. Germline CDR1 reads SGHAT; CDR2 reads FQDESV (reference sequence). The CDR3 runs to 12 residues. CDR3 region: CASSLNEDEQFF.

The chain has TRBV29-1 and TRBJ2-3; the D call of TRBD1 rests on TCRdb alone, since no DNA is present to check it. The CDR3 length is 13 residues. Looked up from germline, CDR1 is SQVTM and CDR2 is ANQGSEA. CDR3: CSVEGGSADTQYF.

This rearrangement joins TRBV20-1 to TRBJ2-3; TCRdb calls TRBD1, which cannot be checked without DNA. This CDR3 comprises 15 residues. Germline V gene lookup returns CDR1 DFQATT and CDR2 SNEGSKA (reference sequence). The CDR3 is CSASRSGIGGDTQYF.

The chain has TRBV6-1 and TRBJ2-3; TCRdb designates TRBD1, a call that cannot be tested without DNA. Germline CDR1 is MNHNS and CDR2 is SASEGT. The CDR3 length is 14 residues. The CDR3 here is CASSEWGQGDTQYF.

The rearrangement uses TRBV12-3 or TRBV12-4 and TRBJ1-1. The CDR3 loop spans 12 amino acids. The CDR3 here is CASSQFRSEAFF.

The CDR3 region is CASSSGGAMRGEQFF. This chain joins TRBV7-3 and TRBJ2-1; TCRdb lists TRBD2, though no DNA is available to test this call. This CDR3 region has 15 residues. Germline V gene data show CDR1 as SGHTA and CDR2 as FQGTGA.

The CDR3 sequence is CASSGRGQTEFLYGNQPQHF. This chain links TRBV6-1 with TRBJ1-5; TCRdb returns TRBD1, unconfirmable since there is no DNA. The CDR3 runs to 20 residues. The V gene's germline CDR1 is MNHNS and CDR2 SASEGT.

V usage is TRBV5-5 and J usage is TRBJ1-2; TCRdb's D call, TRBD1, is unchecked because there is no DNA. Germline V CDR1 and CDR2: SGHKS, YYEKEE (reference sequence). The CDR3 length is 12 residues. This chain's CDR3 is CASSTTGSGYTF.

The chain has TRBV11-2 and TRBJ2-3; TCRdb designates TRBD1, a call that cannot be tested without DNA. This CDR3 comprises 18 residues. Germline CDR1 is SGHAT and CDR2 is FQNNGV. CDR3 in amino acids: CASSLNEGRQAHTDTQYF.

The rearrangement links TRBV28 to TRBJ2-7. Germline loops: CDR1 MDHEN, CDR2 SYDVKM. The CDR3 is 12 amino acids. The CDR3 here is CASTGRTYEQYF.

The CDR3 here is CASSQEFQMAEQFF. This chain joins TRBV4-3 and TRBJ2-1. Germline V CDR1 and CDR2: LGHNA, YSLEER. CDR3 length equals 14 residues.

Here the CDR3 reads CASSVSGGNTEAFF. The chain has TRBV9 and TRBJ1-1. Germline CDR1 is SGDLS and CDR2 is YYNGEE. The CDR3 spans 14 residues.

The chain couples TRBV29-1 to TRBJ2-3. The CDR3 is 13 amino acids. The germline V gene encodes CDR1 SQVTM and CDR2 ANQGSEA. CDR3 protein: CSVEVASTDTQYF.

The chain uses TRBV20-1 and TRBJ2-5; TCRdb selects TRBD1, and the lack of DNA leaves this call unchecked. In germline, CDR1 is DFQATT, CDR2 SNEGSKA (reference sequence). This CDR3 is 13 amino acids long. CDR3 sequence reads: CSAPGLFEETQYF.

This chain connects TRBV29-1 to TRBJ1-1; TCRdb designates TRBD1, a call that cannot be tested without DNA. Germline CDR1 and CDR2: SQVTM and ANQGSEA. The CDR3 is 13 amino acids. CDR3 sequence reads: CSVVGRVRSEAFF.

This rearrangement joins TRBV20-1 to TRBJ2-7; the TRBD1 assignment by TCRdb is unverifiable without DNA. The germline gives CDR1 DFQATT, CDR2 SNEGSKA (reference sequence). The CDR3 spans 14 residues. The CDR3 sequence: CSASRDPKTYEQYF.

The chain carries TRBV12-3 or TRBV12-4 and TRBJ1-1. CDR3 length equals 16 residues. CDR3 loop: CASSFAVRVRPPEAFF.

The rearrangement links TRBV12-3 or TRBV12-4 to TRBJ1-4; there is no DNA to check the TCRdb D call of TRBD1. The CDR3 runs 15 residues. CDR3 in amino acids: CASSLVQGPNEKLFF.

This sequence joins TRBV5-1 and TRBJ2-1. The CDR3 is made up of 14 amino acids. Germline CDR1 SGHRS, CDR2 YFSETQ. The CDR3 loop is CASSLSGQYNEQFF.

The V call is TRBV7-2, the J call TRBJ2-5. Germline lookup yields CDR1 SGHTA and CDR2 FQGNSA. The CDR3 spans 13 residues. This CDR3 is CASSKDYQETQYF.

This rearrangement joins TRBV29-1 to TRBJ1-1; without DNA, the TCRdb call of TRBD1 cannot be checked. Per the germline V gene, CDR1 is SQVTM and CDR2 is ANQGSEA. The CDR3 extends over 13 amino acids. This CDR3 reads CSTMTGLNTEAFF.

The chain couples TRBV20-1 to TRBJ1-2. Germline CDR1 is DFQATT and CDR2 is SNEGSKA (reference sequence). CDR3 size: 17 residues. The CDR3 sequence: CSARDNSPNVPTYGYTF.

CDR3 protein: CASSIIPGSYNEQFF. V and J are TRBV19 and TRBJ2-1. Per germline, CDR1 LNHDA and CDR2 SQIVND (reference sequence). This CDR3 region has 15 residues. Full variable domain (rest looked up from reference TRBV19 and TRBJ2-1): DGGITQSPKYLFRKEGQNVTLSCEQNLNHDAMYWYRQDPGQGLRLIYYSQIVNDFQKGDIAEGYSVSREKKESFPLTVTSAQKNPTAFYLCASSIIPGSYNEQFFGPGTRLTVL.

The V and J genes are TRBV20-1 and TRBJ2-7; TCRdb indicates TRBD2, and absent DNA this call remains unverified. Germline CDR1 is DFQATT and CDR2 is SNEGSKA (reference sequence). The CDR3 extends over 14 amino acids. CDR3 loop: CSAKASPSYYEQYF.